This T cell receptor beta chain stems from a study of blood T cell repertoires in COVID-19. Study context: In each case, the material was cDNA or gDNA derived from T cells, B-cell-depleted T cells, or PBMCs.

V lost 0 bases and J 3 bases, leaving 9 bases between the germline ends. Germline V gene lookup returns CDR1 SGHKS and CDR2 YYEKEE (reference sequence). This CDR3 contains 15 residues. As originally analysed: It was from reference gene primer amplification that nucleated cell counts were estimated. Measured with immunoSEQ multiplex PCR; TCRdb has only the in-frame clones, and not every one. V, J and clone size were drawn from that table, and D and trimming were deduced from the DNA. The table includes about 410,000 clones, 90% detected once. Enrolled through a virtual design, the participants were between 18 and 89 years of age and came from 24 US areas.

The clonotype was recovered from a man in his late teens or twenties who had recovered from COVID-19. The chain is built from TRBV5-5 and TRBJ1-4; D gene ambiguous. Input material: PBMCs or T cells enriched from blood (not recorded which). The CDR3 DNA follows: TGTGCCAGCAGCTTGGGGGCGCCGGCTAATGAAAAACTGTTTTTT. It specifies CASSLGAPANEKLFF.